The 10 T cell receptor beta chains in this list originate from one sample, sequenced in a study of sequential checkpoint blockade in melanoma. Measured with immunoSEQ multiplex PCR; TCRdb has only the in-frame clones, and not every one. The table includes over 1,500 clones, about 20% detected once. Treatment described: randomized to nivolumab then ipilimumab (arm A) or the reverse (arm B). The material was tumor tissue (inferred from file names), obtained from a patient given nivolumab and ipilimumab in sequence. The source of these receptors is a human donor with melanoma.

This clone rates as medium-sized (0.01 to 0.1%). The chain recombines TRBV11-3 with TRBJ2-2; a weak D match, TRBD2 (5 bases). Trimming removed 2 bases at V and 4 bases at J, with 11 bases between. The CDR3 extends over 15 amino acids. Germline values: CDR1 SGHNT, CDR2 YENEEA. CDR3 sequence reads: CASSLSLASTGELFF. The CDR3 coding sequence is TGTGCCAGCAGCTTATCCCTAGCAAGCACCGGGGAGCTGTTTTTT.

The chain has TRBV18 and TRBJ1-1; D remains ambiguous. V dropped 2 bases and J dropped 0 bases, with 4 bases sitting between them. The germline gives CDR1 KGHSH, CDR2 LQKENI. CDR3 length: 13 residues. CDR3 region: CASSPGVNTEAFF. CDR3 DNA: TGTGCCAGCTCACCAGGGGTGAACACTGAAGCTTTCTTT.

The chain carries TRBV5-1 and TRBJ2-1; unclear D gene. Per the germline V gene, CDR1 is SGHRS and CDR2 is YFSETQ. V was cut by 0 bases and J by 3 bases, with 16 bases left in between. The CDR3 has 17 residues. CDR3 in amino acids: CASSLGTDPGFYNEQFF. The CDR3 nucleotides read TGCGCCAGCAGCTTGGGGACGGACCCGGGCTTCTACAATGAGCAGTTCTTC.

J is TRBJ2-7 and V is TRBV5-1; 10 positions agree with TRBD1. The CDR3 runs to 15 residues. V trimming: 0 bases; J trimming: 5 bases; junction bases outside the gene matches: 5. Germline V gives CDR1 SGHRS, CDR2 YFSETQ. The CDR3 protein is CASSLGVGTGDEQYF. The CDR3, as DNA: TGCGCCAGCAGCTTGGGGGTGGGGACAGGGGACGAGCAGTACTTC.

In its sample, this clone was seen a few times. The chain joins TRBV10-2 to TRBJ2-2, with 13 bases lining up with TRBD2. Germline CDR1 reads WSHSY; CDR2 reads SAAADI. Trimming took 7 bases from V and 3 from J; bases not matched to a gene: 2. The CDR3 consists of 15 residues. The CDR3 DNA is TGCGCCAGCAACGGACTAGCGGGAGACACCGGGGAGCTGTTTTTT. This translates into CASNGLAGDTGELFF.

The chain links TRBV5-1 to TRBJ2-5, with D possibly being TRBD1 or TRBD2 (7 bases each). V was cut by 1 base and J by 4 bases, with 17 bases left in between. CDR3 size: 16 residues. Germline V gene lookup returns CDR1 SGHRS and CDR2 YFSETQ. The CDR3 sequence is CASSLSGGGQIETQYF. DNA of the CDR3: TGCGCCAGCAGCTTGTCCGGCGGGGGACAGATAGAGACCCAGTACTTC.

The CDR3 region is CASSFATSSHSYEQYF. The DNA for the CDR3 is TGTGCCAGCAGTTTCGCGACTAGCTCCCATTCCTACGAGCAGTACTTC. The V and J genes are TRBV6-8 and TRBJ2-7; 7 nucleotides match TRBD2. The CDR3 totals 16 residues. V shed 4 bases and J 1 base; nucleotides not matched to a gene: 10. CDR1 is MNHGY, CDR2 SAAAGT, per germline.

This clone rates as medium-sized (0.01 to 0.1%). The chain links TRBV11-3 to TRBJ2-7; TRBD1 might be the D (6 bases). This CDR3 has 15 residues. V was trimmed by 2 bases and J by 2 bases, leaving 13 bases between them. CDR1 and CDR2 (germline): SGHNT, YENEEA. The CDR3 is CASSLSGTNTYEQYF. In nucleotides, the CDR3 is TGTGCCAGCAGCTTATCCGGGACAAATACCTACGAGCAGTACTTC. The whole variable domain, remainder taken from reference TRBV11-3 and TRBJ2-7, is EAGVVQSPRYKIIEKKQPVAFWCNPISGHNTLYWYLQNLGQGPELLIRYENEEAVDDSQLPKDRFSAERLKGVDSTLKIQPAELGDSAVYLCASSLSGTNTYEQYFGPGTRLTVT.

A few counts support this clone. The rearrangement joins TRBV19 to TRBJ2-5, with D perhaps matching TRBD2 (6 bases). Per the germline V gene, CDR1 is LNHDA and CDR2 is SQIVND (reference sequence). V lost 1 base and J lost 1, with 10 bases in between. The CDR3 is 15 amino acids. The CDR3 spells CASSIGRRAQETQYF. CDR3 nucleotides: TGTGCCAGTAGTATAGGGAGGAGGGCCCAAGAGACCCAGTACTTC.

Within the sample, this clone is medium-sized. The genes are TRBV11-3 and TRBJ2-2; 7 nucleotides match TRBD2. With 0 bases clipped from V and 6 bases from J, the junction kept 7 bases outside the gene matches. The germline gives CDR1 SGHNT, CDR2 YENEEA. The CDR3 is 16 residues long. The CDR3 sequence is CASSLDPGGSAGELFF. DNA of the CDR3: TGTGCCAGCAGCTTAGACCCGGGAGGTTCAGCCGGGGAGCTGTTTTTT.